This TCR beta chain was identified in a study of cytomegalovirus exposure and HLA in healthy donors. Regarding the study as a whole: As a later analysis revealed, most CMV-associated TCR beta chains appeared HLA-restricted.

This clone occurred a few times. What it binds is unknown. PCR employed 60 Vbeta and 13 Jbeta primers. Produced via immunoSEQ multiplex PCR; TCRdb's table is partial and in-frame only. The sample lists around 130,000 clones; approximately 76% were seen once. The germline CDR1 and CDR2 sequences are SNHLY and FYNNEI. The CDR3 spans 13 residues. V and J are TRBV2 and TRBJ2-7; possible D gene TRBD2, 6 bases. Sequencing was done on a sample of PBMCs. The TCR comes from a man in his forties in good health and CMV-seronegative. CDR3 loop: CAREVAGSYEQYF. CDR3 nucleotide sequence: TGTGCGCGTGAGGTCGCGGGGTCCTACGAGCAGTACTTC.